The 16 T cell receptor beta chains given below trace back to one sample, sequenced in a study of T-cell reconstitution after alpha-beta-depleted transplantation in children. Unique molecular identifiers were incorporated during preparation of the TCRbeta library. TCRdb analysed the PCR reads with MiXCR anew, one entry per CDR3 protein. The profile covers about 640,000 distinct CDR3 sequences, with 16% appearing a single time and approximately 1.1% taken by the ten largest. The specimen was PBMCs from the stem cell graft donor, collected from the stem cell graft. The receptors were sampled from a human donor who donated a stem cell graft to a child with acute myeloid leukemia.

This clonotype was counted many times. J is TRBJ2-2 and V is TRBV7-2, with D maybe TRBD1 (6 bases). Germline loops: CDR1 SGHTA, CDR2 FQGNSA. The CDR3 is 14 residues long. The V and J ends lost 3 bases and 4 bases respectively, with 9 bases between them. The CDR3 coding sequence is TGTGCCAGCAGCTTTACAGGGTTCACCGGGGAGCTGTTTTTT. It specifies CASSFTGFTGELFF. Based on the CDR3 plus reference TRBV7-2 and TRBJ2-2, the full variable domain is GAGVSQSPSNKVTEKGKDVELRCDPISGHTALYWYRQSLGQGLEFLIYFQGNSAPDKSGLPSDRFSAERTGGSVSTLTIQRTQQEDSAVYLCASSFTGFTGELFFGEGSRLTVL.

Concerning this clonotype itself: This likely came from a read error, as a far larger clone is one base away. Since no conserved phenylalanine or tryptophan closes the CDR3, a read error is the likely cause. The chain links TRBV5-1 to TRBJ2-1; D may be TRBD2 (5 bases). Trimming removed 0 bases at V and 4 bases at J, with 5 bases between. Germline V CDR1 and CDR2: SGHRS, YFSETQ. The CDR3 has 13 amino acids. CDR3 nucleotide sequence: TGCGCCAGCAGCTTGGGGGAGTACAATGAGCAGTTCGTC. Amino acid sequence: CASSLGEYNEQFV.

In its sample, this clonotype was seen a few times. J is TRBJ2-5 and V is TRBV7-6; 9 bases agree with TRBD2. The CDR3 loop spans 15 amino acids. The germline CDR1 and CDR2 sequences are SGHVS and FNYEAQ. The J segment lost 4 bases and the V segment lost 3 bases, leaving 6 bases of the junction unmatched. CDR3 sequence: CASSFIAGDLETQYF. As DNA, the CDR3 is TGTGCCAGCAGCTTTATAGCGGGGGACCTAGAGACCCAGTACTTC.

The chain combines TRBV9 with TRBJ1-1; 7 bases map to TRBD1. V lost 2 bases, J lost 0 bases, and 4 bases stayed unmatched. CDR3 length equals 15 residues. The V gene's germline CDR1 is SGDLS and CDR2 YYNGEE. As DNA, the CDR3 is TGTGCCAGCAGCGTTGGGGACAGCCTGAACACTGAAGCTTTCTTT. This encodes CASSVGDSLNTEAFF.

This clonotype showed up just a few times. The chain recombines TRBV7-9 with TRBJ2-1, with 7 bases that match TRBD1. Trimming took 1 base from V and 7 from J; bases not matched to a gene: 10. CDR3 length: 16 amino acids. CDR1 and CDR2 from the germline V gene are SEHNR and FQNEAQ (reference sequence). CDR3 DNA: TGTGCCAGCAGCTTAGTAGGGGGCCCCCTTCCGAATGAGCAGTTCTTC. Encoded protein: CASSLVGGPLPNEQFF. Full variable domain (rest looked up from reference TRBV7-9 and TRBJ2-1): DTGVSQNPRHKITKRGQNVTFRCDPISEHNRLYWYRQTLGQGPEFLTYFQNEAQLEKSRLLSDRFSAERPKGSFSTLEIQRTEQGDSAMYLCASSLVGGPLPNEQFFGPGTRLTVL.

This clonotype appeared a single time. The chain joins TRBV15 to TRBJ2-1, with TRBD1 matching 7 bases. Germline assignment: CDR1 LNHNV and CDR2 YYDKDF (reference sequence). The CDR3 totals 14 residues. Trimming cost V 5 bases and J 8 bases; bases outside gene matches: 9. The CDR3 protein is CATSRADRIHEQFF. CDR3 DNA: TGTGCCACCAGCCGGGCGGACAGGATCCATGAGCAGTTCTTC.

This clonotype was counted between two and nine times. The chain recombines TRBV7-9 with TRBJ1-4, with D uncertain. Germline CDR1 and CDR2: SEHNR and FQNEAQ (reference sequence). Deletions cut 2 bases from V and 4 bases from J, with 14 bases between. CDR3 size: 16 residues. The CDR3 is CASSLPPGPLNEKLFF. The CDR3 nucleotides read TGTGCCAGCAGCTTACCCCCCGGTCCCCTTAATGAAAAACTGTTTTTT.

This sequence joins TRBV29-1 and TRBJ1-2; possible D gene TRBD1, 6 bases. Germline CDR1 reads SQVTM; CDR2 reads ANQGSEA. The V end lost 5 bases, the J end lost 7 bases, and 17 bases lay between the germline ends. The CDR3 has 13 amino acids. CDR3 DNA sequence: TGCAGCGTTCGACCAGGGGAGGACGCTGGCTACACCTTC. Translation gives CSVRPGEDAGYTF.

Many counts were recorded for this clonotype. The CDR3 reads CASSADVKNIQYF. In nucleotides, the CDR3 is TGTGCCAGCAGCGCGGACGTAAAAAACATTCAGTACTTC. The gene calls are TRBV7-9 and TRBJ2-4, with no clear D. V was pared by 5 bases and J by 4 bases, with 9 bases between. Germline lookup yields CDR1 SEHNR and CDR2 FQNEAQ (reference sequence). The CDR3 runs 13 residues.

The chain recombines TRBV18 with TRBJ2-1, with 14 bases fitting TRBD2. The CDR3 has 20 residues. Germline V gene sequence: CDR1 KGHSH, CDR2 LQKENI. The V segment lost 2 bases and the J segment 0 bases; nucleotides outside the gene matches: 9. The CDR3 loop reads CASSPKGLAGAPSSYNEQFF. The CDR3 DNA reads TGTGCCAGCTCACCAAAGGGACTAGCGGGGGCCCCTAGCTCCTACAATGAGCAGTTCTTC.

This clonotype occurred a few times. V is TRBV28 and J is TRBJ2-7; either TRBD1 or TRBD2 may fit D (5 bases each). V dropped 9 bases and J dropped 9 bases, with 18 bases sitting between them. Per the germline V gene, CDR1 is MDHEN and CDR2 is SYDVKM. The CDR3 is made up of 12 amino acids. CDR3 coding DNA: TGTGCCAGTAAGGGGTACGGGGCAGGGCAGTACGTC. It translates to CASKGYGAGQYV.

The CDR3 here is CASSITPDEKRAGELFF. The CDR3 DNA sequence: TGTGCCAGTAGTATAACCCCAGACGAAAAAAGGGCCGGGGAGCTGTTTTTT. This rearrangement joins TRBV19 to TRBJ2-2, with D unclear. Germline V gene sequence: CDR1 LNHDA, CDR2 SQIVND (reference sequence). Trimming took 2 bases from V and 6 from J, leaving 19 bases between them. The CDR3 is made up of 17 amino acids.

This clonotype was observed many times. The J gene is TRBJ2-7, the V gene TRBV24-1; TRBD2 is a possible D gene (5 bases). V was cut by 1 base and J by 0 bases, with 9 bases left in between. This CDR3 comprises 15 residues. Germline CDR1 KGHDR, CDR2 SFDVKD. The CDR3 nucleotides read TGTGCCACCAGTGATTTAGCGGTAAGCTCCTACGAGCAGTACGTC. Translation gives CATSDLAVSSYEQYV.

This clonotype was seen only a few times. Here the CDR3 DNA reads TGCAGTGCGGGACGAACAGGGATAAGCAATCAGCCCCAGCATTTT. Amino acids: CSAGRTGISNQPQHF. This sequence joins TRBV20-1 and TRBJ1-5; tentatively, D is TRBD1 (6 bases). The CDR3 has 15 amino acids. CDR1 is DFQATT and CDR2 is SNEGSKA in the germline V gene (reference sequence). V was pared by 6 bases and J by 1 base, with 16 bases between.

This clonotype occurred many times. The CDR3 region has the DNA TGCAGCGCCGGAAGGAACTATGGCTACACCTTC. This encodes CSAGRNYGYTF. The chain joins TRBV20-1 to TRBJ1-2; D gene ambiguous. Germline lookup yields CDR1 DFQATT and CDR2 SNEGSKA (reference sequence). The CDR3 spans 11 residues.

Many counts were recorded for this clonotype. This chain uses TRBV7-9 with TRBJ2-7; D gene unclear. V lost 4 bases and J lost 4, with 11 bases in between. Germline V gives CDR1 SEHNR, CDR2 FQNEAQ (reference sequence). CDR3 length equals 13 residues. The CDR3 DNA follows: TGTGCCAGCAGCTCCGCGGACGCGTACGAGCAGTACGTC. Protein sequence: CASSSADAYEQYV.